The clone carrying this T cell receptor beta chain was recorded at least ten times. What it binds is unknown. The data are from a study of regulatory T cells in long-lasting Graves disease. Points from the study as a whole: Researchers reported studying only peripheral blood, not thyroid tissue.

Regarding time point: newly diagnosed GD, antithyroid drugs for less than 3 months. Isolated PBMC RNA provided the starting material for the TCR library. This CDR3 has 15 residues. Per germline, CDR1 SNHLY and CDR2 FYNNEI. V dropped 4 bases and J dropped 5; count of bases not matched to a gene: 8. Arm-PCR of CDR3 regions with iRepertoire HTBI primers generated TCR beta libraries. TCRdb reprocessed the multiplex PCR reads via MiXCR and lists one record per CDR3 protein. This table holds under 300,000 distinct CDR3 sequences, roughly 18% found once. This clonotype was obtained from a female donor with Graves disease. The chain recombines TRBV2 with TRBJ2-1, with 7 positions matching TRBD2. The sequencing used peripheral blood mononuclear cells (PBMCs), collected at new diagnosis, from a patient treated with antithyroid drugs. For the CDR3, the DNA is TGTGCCAGCAGTGGTCTTCCGGGAGGTAACAATGAGCAGTTCTTC. It specifies CASSGLPGGNNEQFF.